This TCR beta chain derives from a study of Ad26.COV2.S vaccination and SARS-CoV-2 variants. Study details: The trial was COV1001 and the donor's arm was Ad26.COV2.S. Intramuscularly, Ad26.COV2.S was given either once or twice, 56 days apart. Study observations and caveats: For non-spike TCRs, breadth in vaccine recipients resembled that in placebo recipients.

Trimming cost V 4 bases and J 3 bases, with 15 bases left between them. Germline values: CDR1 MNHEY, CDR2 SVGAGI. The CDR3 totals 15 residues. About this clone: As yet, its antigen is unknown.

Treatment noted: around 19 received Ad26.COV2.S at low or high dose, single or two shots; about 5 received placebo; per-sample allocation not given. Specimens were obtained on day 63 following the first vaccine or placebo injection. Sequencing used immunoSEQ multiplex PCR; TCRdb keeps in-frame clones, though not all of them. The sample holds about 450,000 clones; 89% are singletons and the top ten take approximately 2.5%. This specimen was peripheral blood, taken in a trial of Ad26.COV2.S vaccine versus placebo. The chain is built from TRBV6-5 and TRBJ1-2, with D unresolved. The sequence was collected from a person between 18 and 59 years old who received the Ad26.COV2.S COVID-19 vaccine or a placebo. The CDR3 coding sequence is TGTGCCAGCAGTTTTTTCGTCGACCCCGACTATGGCTACACCTTC. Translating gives CASSFFVDPDYGYTF.